Following are 27 T cell receptor beta chains from one sample sequenced in a study of T cell repertoires in cytomegalovirus infection. MiXCR was run by TCRdb on the reads, yielding one entry per CDR3 protein. Among more than 500,000 distinct CDR3 sequences, approximately 15% were seen once, and the ten largest hold 20% to 30%. The sequenced sample consisted of CD8+ T cells from PBMCs. The origin of the receptors is a human donor in good health (CMV status not recorded). Some clones in this sample may be carry-over from other donors' samples.

This clonotype was observed at least ten times. This chain connects TRBV7-2 to TRBJ2-7; weak D call: TRBD1 (5 bases). Trimming pared 7 bases from V and 0 bases from J, leaving 10 bases between. The CDR3 runs 13 residues. Germline CDR1 SGHTA, CDR2 FQGNSA. The CDR3 DNA follows: TGTGCCAGCAAAAGGGGCCCCTCCTACGAGCAGTACTTC. This sequence encodes CASKRGPSYEQYF.

This clonotype was detected many times. The chain combines TRBV27 with TRBJ2-7; D may be TRBD2 (5 bases). Germline V gene data show CDR1 as MNHEY and CDR2 as SMNVEV (reference sequence). V was pared by 6 bases and J by 0 bases, with 9 bases between. CDR3 size: 13 residues. CDR3 amino acids: CASSRRGSYEQYF. In DNA form, the CDR3 reads TGTGCCAGCAGCCGCCGGGGCTCCTACGAGCAGTACTTC.

The DNA for the CDR3 is TGTGCCAGCAGTGACTCGGGGTCTGGGTCACCCCTCCACTTT. This gives the protein CASSDSGSGSPLHF. The chain has TRBV6-4 and TRBJ1-6, with D unresolved. In germline, CDR1 is MRHNA, CDR2 SNTAGT. The CDR3 sequence is 14 residues long. Trimming pared 0 bases from V and 10 bases from J, leaving 10 bases between.

This clonotype was seen only once. The gene calls are TRBV6-5 and TRBJ2-7; D ambiguous. This CDR3 is 14 amino acids long. V dropped 6 bases and J dropped 6 bases, with 18 bases sitting between them. CDR1 and CDR2 (germline): MNHEY, SVGAGI. The CDR3 loop reads CASSSIGTSREQYF. The DNA of the CDR3 is TGTGCCAGCAGCAGTATTGGTACCTCTCGCGAGCAGTACTTC.

In its sample, this clonotype was seen many times. This chain uses TRBV29-1 with TRBJ2-1, with 7 bases that match TRBD2. There are 13 residues in the CDR3. Germline V CDR1 and CDR2: SQVTM, ANQGSEA. V shed 4 bases, J shed 3 bases, and the junction held 3 bases outside the gene matches. The CDR3 reads CSVGGSNYNEQFF. CDR3 nucleotide sequence: TGCAGCGTTGGCGGGAGTAACTACAATGAGCAGTTCTTC.

The J gene is TRBJ2-1, the V gene TRBV19, with 8 bases lining up with TRBD1. V lost 0 bases, J lost 10 bases, and 11 bases stayed unmatched. The germline V gene has CDR1 LNHDA and CDR2 SQIVND (reference sequence). The CDR3 runs 16 residues. The DNA of the CDR3 is TGTGCCAGTAGTATAGATCGCCAGGGGGCCCGAGACGAGCAGTTCTTC. It translates to CASSIDRQGARDEQFF.

The chain combines TRBV5-6 with TRBJ2-5, with TRBD2 matching 12 bases. The CDR3 totals 16 residues. Germline V CDR1 and CDR2: SGHDT, YYEEEE. After removal of 4 bases from V and 1 base from J, the junction contained 5 bases not matched to a gene. This chain's CDR3 is CASSDGTSGFQETQYF. CDR3 DNA sequence: TGTGCCAGCAGCGACGGGACTAGCGGGTTCCAAGAGACCCAGTACTTC.

The chain is built from TRBV20-1 and TRBJ1-2; 7 positions match TRBD1. The CDR3 runs to 13 residues. V was clipped by 5 bases and J by 6 bases; unmatched bases: 9. Germline CDR1 is DFQATT and CDR2 is SNEGSKA (reference sequence). The CDR3 loop is CSAHSQGPDGYTF. Written as DNA, the CDR3 is TGCAGTGCTCACTCACAGGGGCCTGATGGCTACACCTTC.

This clonotype was recorded a few times. One end of the junction does not line up with germline, which may come from a read error. J is TRBJ1-5 and V is TRBV12-5, with TRBD1 matching over 9 bases. The germline V gene has CDR1 LGHNT and CDR2 FRNRAP. This CDR3 is 17 amino acids long. CDR3 sequence reads: CASGLPGGQGANQLQHF. The CDR3 DNA is TGTGCTAGTGGTTTGCCCGGGGGACAGGGAGCGAATCAGCTCCAGCATTTT.

The V gene is TRBV27, the J gene TRBJ2-6; no definite D call. Germline V gene sequence: CDR1 MNHEY, CDR2 SMNVEV (reference sequence). Trimming stripped 6 bases from V and 2 bases from J, with 11 bases between. This CDR3 contains 15 residues. The CDR3 coding sequence is TGTGCCAGCAGCCCCCATAGGGCTGGGGCCAACGTCCTGACTTTC. Residues: CASSPHRAGANVLTF.

This clonotype was detected many times. CDR3 nucleotide sequence: TGTGCCAGCAGTTTATACGGGAGGGAGCAGGGAGCGGCTTTCTTT. Translating gives CASSLYGREQGAAFF. J is TRBJ1-1 and V is TRBV28; TRBD1 is a possible D gene (5 bases). This CDR3 is built from 15 residues. In germline, CDR1 is MDHEN, CDR2 SYDVKM. The V gene lost 1 base and the J gene lost 11 bases, with 20 bases spanning the gap. Complete variable domain (other parts from reference TRBV28 and TRBJ1-1): DVKVTQSSRYLVKRTGEKVFLECVQDMDHENMFWYRQDPGLGLRLIYFSYDVKMKEKGDIPEGYSVSREKKERFSLILESASTNQTSMYLCASSLYGREQGAAFFGQGTRLTVV.

V and J are TRBV4-1 and TRBJ2-2; D remains ambiguous. Germline V gives CDR1 MGHRA, CDR2 YSYEKL. Deletions cut 3 bases from V and 7 bases from J, with 9 bases between. The CDR3 loop spans 13 amino acids. DNA for the CDR3: TGCGCCAGCAGCCATGATCCCCGCGGGGAGCTGTTTTTT. Translation: CASSHDPRGELFF.

Points on this clonotype: The junction and the germline gene differ at one end; a read error may be behind it. The V gene is TRBV5-4, the J gene TRBJ2-3; TRBD1 might be the D (5 bases). Germline-derived CDR1 and CDR2 are SGHNT and YYREEE (reference sequence). The length of the CDR3 is 15 residues. In DNA form, the CDR3 reads TGTGCCAGCACCTTGGGTGTCAGGGGCACAGATACGCAGTATTTT. The encoded protein is CASTLGVRGTDTQYF.

The chain links TRBV4-1 to TRBJ2-1; D is tentatively TRBD1 or TRBD2 (5 bases each). CDR3 length equals 15 residues. The germline CDR1 and CDR2 sequences are MGHRA and YSYEKL. The V gene lost 0 bases and the J gene lost 6 bases, with 12 bases spanning the gap. CDR3: CASSQDRGPANEQFF. CDR3 nucleotides: TGCGCCAGCAGCCAAGATCGGGGACCGGCCAATGAGCAGTTCTTC.

This rearrangement joins TRBV12-3 or TRBV12-4 to TRBJ1-4; possible D gene TRBD1, 6 bases. V was clipped by 8 bases and J by 7 bases, with 11 bases between them. The CDR3 runs 12 residues. CDR3 residues: CASGPGAEKLFF. The CDR3 DNA is TGTGCCAGCGGACCAGGGGCTGAAAAACTGTTTTTT.

About this clonotype itself: Being one base from a much bigger clone, this may be a read error. The CDR3 carries no conserved terminal phenylalanine or tryptophan, so it likely arises from a read error. The chain combines TRBV29-1 with TRBJ2-7, with a weak D call TRBD1 (6 bases). Trimming took 6 bases from V and 2 from J, leaving 11 bases between them. Germline loops: CDR1 SQVTM, CDR2 ANQGSEA. The CDR3 extends over 12 amino acids. CDR3 in DNA: TGCAGCGTCACAGGGAGCGCCTACGAGCAGTACTTA. It translates to CSVTGSAYEQYL.

This clonotype was recorded many times. The V gene is TRBV12-5, the J gene TRBJ1-2; D is ambiguous. V lost 1 base to trimming and J lost 7 bases, with 4 bases between them. Looked up from germline, CDR1 is LGHNT and CDR2 is FRNRAP. This CDR3 is built from 11 residues. The CDR3 nucleotides are TGTGCTAGTGGTTTGGAGGGTGGCTACACCTTC. As protein: CASGLEGGYTF.

Regarding this clonotype: A read error may explain this, as a much larger clone is one base away. This chain uses TRBV7-4 with TRBJ1-1; D might be TRBD1 (5 bases). Trimming took 5 bases from V and 1 from J, leaving 14 bases between them. The CDR3 has 15 amino acids. Per the germline V gene, CDR1 is SGHVT and CDR2 is SQSDAQ. This CDR3 is CASSPPGTPNTEAFF. The CDR3 DNA is TGTGCCAGCAGCCCTCCAGGGACCCCGAACACTGAAGCTTTCTTT.

V is TRBV12-3 or TRBV12-4 and J is TRBJ2-4; TRBD2 agrees at 8 bases. Losses at the gene ends were 3 bases for V and 3 bases for J; bases not matched to a gene: 7. The CDR3 consists of 16 residues. CDR3 sequence reads: CASSFSSGGGKNIQYF. CDR3 bases: TGTGCCAGCAGTTTTAGTTCGGGGGGGGGCAAAAACATTCAGTACTTC.

The gene calls are TRBV7-4 and TRBJ1-5, with TRBD1 identical over 9 bases. Trimming at V came to 2 bases and at J to 2 bases, leaving 13 bases not matched to a gene. The V gene's germline CDR1 is SGHVT and CDR2 SQSDAQ. The CDR3 runs to 19 residues. Here the CDR3 DNA reads TGTGCCAGCAGCTTATCCCCCCAACAGGGGGCAGGGGGCAATCAGCCCCAGCATTTT. Residues: CASSLSPQQGAGGNQPQHF.

This sequence joins TRBV19 and TRBJ2-2; D is unresolved. Germline CDR1 reads LNHDA; CDR2 reads SQIVND (reference sequence). V lost 2 bases and J lost 4, with 14 bases in between. The CDR3 consists of 16 residues. CDR3 DNA sequence: TGTGCCAGTAGTATAAGTGGGCCCCCGGGCACCGGGGAGCTGTTTTTT. Translating gives CASSISGPPGTGELFF. Using reference TRBV19 and TRBJ2-2 for the parts outside the CDR3, the full variable domain is DGGITQSPKYLFRKEGQNVTLSCEQNLNHDAMYWYRQDPGQGLRLIYYSQIVNDFQKGDIAEGYSVSREKKESFPLTVTSAQKNPTAFYLCASSISGPPGTGELFFGEGSRLTVL.

This clonotype was seen many times. This rearrangement joins TRBV7-3 to TRBJ2-1; TRBD2 matches at 7 bases. Germline-derived CDR1 and CDR2 are SGHTA and FQGTGA. There are 16 residues in the CDR3. After removal of 0 bases from V and 3 bases from J, the junction contained 5 bases not matched to a gene. DNA for the CDR3: TGTGCCAGCAGCTTAACGGGTACGGGAGGCTACAATGAGCAGTTCTTC. This translates into CASSLTGTGGYNEQFF.

This clonotype was seen repeatedly, ten times or more. The gene calls are TRBV7-9 and TRBJ2-3; 10 nucleotides agree with TRBD2. V lost 5 bases to trimming and J lost 1 base; unmatched junction nucleotides: 3. Germline loops: CDR1 SEHNR, CDR2 FQNEAQ (reference sequence). There are 15 residues in the CDR3. The CDR3 loop reads CASSAGTSGTDTQYF. The CDR3 DNA sequence: TGTGCCAGCAGCGCCGGGACTAGCGGCACAGATACGCAGTATTTT.

V and J are TRBV5-6 and TRBJ2-7; D is undetermined. V was shortened by 4 bases and J by 3 bases, with 14 bases between the two germline ends. Germline assignment: CDR1 SGHDT and CDR2 YYEEEE. CDR3 length: 14 amino acids. In DNA, the CDR3 is TGTGCCAGCAGCGTAGGTAGATCGGGCTACGAGCAGTACTTC. It specifies CASSVGRSGYEQYF.

Points on this clonotype: At one end, the junction sequence differs from germline, possibly due to a read error. The chain couples TRBV10-2 to TRBJ1-1; possibly TRBD1 for D (5 bases). This CDR3 is 12 amino acids long. CDR1 and CDR2 from the germline V gene are WSHSY and SAAADI. Written as DNA, the CDR3 is TGCGCCAGCCGGGACTGGAACACTGCAGCTTTCTTT. Its protein is CASRDWNTAAFF.

The J gene is TRBJ2-7, the V gene TRBV5-1, with 8 bases identical to TRBD1. The CDR3 has 13 residues. CDR1 and CDR2 (germline): SGHRS, YFSETQ. V shed 4 bases and J 5 bases; nucleotides not matched to a gene: 5. CDR3 protein: CASSIDRGDEQYF. The DNA for the CDR3 is TGCGCCAGCAGCATCGACAGGGGTGACGAGCAGTACTTC.

The chain uses TRBV7-8 and TRBJ2-7; maybe TRBD1 (5 bases). The CDR3 is made up of 14 amino acids. Germline assignment: CDR1 SGHVS and CDR2 FQNEAQ. V shed 4 bases and J shed 5 bases, with 15 bases lying between them. CDR3 DNA: TGTGCCAGCAGCTGGGGCAGCGCTGGCGACGAGCAGTACTTC. Protein sequence: CASSWGSAGDEQYF.